This T cell receptor beta chain was retrieved from a study of identical twins. Findings of the study overall: An excess of low generation probability was shown by twin-shared out-of-frame alpha sequences.

A word on this clonotype: Its antigen is not identified. One junction end disagrees with the germline gene, perhaps due to a read error.

TCRdb passed the 5' RACE reads through MiXCR, listing each CDR3 protein once. This table has nearly 900,000 distinct CDR3 sequences, 10% to 15% appearing once. Germline CDR1 and CDR2: MDHEN and SYDVKM. The CDR3 length is 12 residues. These records were also assigned to another study, of yellow fever vaccine responses in identical twins.

Material for sequencing was PBMCs. The V call is TRBV28, the J call TRBJ2-5; D is ambiguous. This sequence was found in a woman aged 18-35 years in good health. DNA for the CDR3: TGTGCCAACAGTTTGTCAGAAGAGACCCAGTACTTC. It specifies CANSLSEETQYF.